The source of this T cell receptor (beta chain) is a study of identical twins. Study-level findings and limits: It was cross-sectional statistical analysis, not following the same donors, that the conclusions relied on. In cord blood, abundant beta clonotypes had fewer insertions; memory showed no trend. Researchers caution that invariant MAIT and iNKT cells could partly confound zero-insertion analyses. Models underestimated TCR alpha sharing (out-of-frame) in monozygotic twins.

This clonotype was detected ten times or more. Its cognate antigen is unknown. One entry per CDR3 protein, called by TCRdb with MiXCR from the 5' RACE reads. Of 150,000 or so distinct CDR3 sequences listed, roughly 3.5% are singletons. CDR3 length equals 14 residues. Trimming took off 1 base at V and 0 bases at J, with 5 bases between the two ends. The germline CDR1 and CDR2 sequences are SGHTA and FQGTGA. This chain connects TRBV7-3 to TRBJ2-3; the D is unclear. Sequencing was carried out using memory T cells sorted from blood. This clonotype was obtained from a man aged 18 to 29 in good health. Here the CDR3 reads CASSLIPSTDTQYF. The CDR3 region has the DNA TGTGCCAGCAGCTTAATTCCCAGCACAGATACGCAGTATTTT.